The 16 T cell receptor beta chains presented below share a single source sample, sequenced in a study of regulatory T cells in long-lasting Graves disease. Regarding time point: newly diagnosed GD, antithyroid drugs for less than 3 months. PBMC RNA served as the TCR library source. Library construction for TCR beta used iRepertoire HTBI primers and Arm-PCR of CDR3 regions. TCRdb called the multiplex PCR reads again in MiXCR, with one record for every CDR3 protein. The sample yields about 380,000 distinct CDR3 sequences, roughly 15% seen once. This specimen was peripheral blood mononuclear cells (PBMCs), taken at new diagnosis, from a patient treated with antithyroid drugs. The receptors stem from a female donor with Graves disease.

This clonotype was detected many times. The chain uses TRBV7-3 and TRBJ2-1; 9 nucleotides match TRBD1. CDR1 is SGHTA, CDR2 FQGTGA, per germline. After removal of 5 bases from V and 8 bases from J, the junction contained 4 bases not matched to a gene. The CDR3 length is 13 residues. The CDR3 nucleotides read TGTGCCAGCAGCGGGGACAGGGTAGATGAGCAGTTCTTC. Amino acid sequence: CASSGDRVDEQFF.

This clonotype was seen repeatedly, ten times or more. A read error may account for a junction end that differs from germline. V is TRBV5-1 and J is TRBJ2-7; 7 positions match TRBD1. Germline loops: CDR1 SGHRS, CDR2 YFSETQ. The CDR3 runs to 13 residues. The CDR3 spells CASSGDSSYEQYF. The CDR3 bases are TGTGCCAGCAGTGGGGACAGTTCCTACGAGCAGTACTTC.

This clonotype was observed many times. V usage is TRBV27 and J usage is TRBJ1-1; D not certain. This CDR3 region has 13 residues. With 2 bases removed from V and 1 base from J, the gap between germline ends came to 5 bases. Germline assignment: CDR1 MNHEY and CDR2 SMNVEV (reference sequence). The CDR3: CASSLVKNTEAFF. CDR3 nucleotide sequence: TGTGCCAGCAGTTTAGTAAAGAACACTGAAGCTTTCTTT.

This clonotype came up many times. The chain recombines TRBV3-1 with TRBJ1-1; 7 nucleotides match TRBD1. Trimming took 4 bases from V and 1 from J; bases not matched to a gene: 9. The CDR3 extends over 16 amino acids. Germline V gene data show CDR1 as LGHDT and CDR2 as YNNKEL (reference sequence). Written as DNA, the CDR3 is TGTGCCAGCAGCCCGACAAGGGGACAGTCGAACACTGAAGCTTTCTTT. This codes for CASSPTRGQSNTEAFF.

At least ten counts were recorded for this clonotype. The junction departs from the called germline gene at one end, perhaps through a read error. The chain links TRBV7-6 to TRBJ2-1; 9 nucleotides match TRBD2. The CDR3 has 11 residues. Germline assignment: CDR1 SGHVS and CDR2 FNYEAQ. The CDR3 reads CASSSLAGAVF. CDR3 nucleotides: TGTGCCAGCAGCTCCTTAGCGGGAGCGGTCTTC. The full variable domain, completed using reference TRBV7-6 and TRBJ2-1, is GAGVSQSPRYKVTKRGQDVALRCDPISGHVSLYWYRQALGQGPEFLTYFNYEAQQDKSGLPNDRFSAERPEGSISTLTIQRTEQRDSAMYRCASSSLAGAVFGPGTRLTVL.

This clonotype was seen repeatedly, ten times or more. The rearrangement uses TRBV20-1 and TRBJ1-4; no reliable D call. CDR3 size: 12 residues. In germline, CDR1 is DFQATT, CDR2 SNEGSKA (reference sequence). V lost 6 bases, J lost 5 bases, and 10 bases lay in between. The CDR3 DNA reads as TGCAGTGCACGGACGGGGAATGAAAAACTGTTTTTT. It encodes CSARTGNEKLFF.

This clonotype has at least ten counts. This chain connects TRBV10-2 to TRBJ1-5, with a tentative D call TRBD1 (6 bases). The V gene lost 3 bases and the J gene lost 0 bases, with 9 bases spanning the gap. CDR3 size: 15 residues. Germline CDR1 reads WSHSY; CDR2 reads SAAADI. In nucleotides, the CDR3 is TGCGCCAGCAGTGATCACAGGGATAGCAATCAGCCCCAGCATTTT. Amino acids: CASSDHRDSNQPQHF.

The V call is TRBV7-2, the J call TRBJ2-5; the match to TRBD1 covers 9 bases. V shed 7 bases and J 2 bases; nucleotides not matched to a gene: 5. This CDR3 is 14 amino acids long. CDR1 and CDR2 from the germline V gene are SGHTA and FQGNSA. CDR3 nucleotides: TGTGCCAGCAAACAGGGGGCGCCGCAAGAGACCCAGTACTTC. As protein: CASKQGAPQETQYF. Filled out from reference TRBV7-2 and TRBJ2-5, the complete variable domain reads GAGVSQSPSNKVTEKGKDVELRCDPISGHTALYWYRQSLGQGLEFLIYFQGNSAPDKSGLPSDRFSAERTGGSVSTLTIQRTQQEDSAVYLCASKQGAPQETQYFGPGTRLLVL.

This clonotype was detected many times. This chain joins TRBV12-3 or TRBV12-4 and TRBJ1-1; a weak D match, TRBD1 (5 bases). CDR3 size: 14 residues. Trimming removed 4 bases at V and 1 base at J, with 10 bases between. The CDR3 nucleotides are TGTGCCAGCAGTTACAGGATTGGGAACACTGAAGCTTTCTTT. This gives the protein CASSYRIGNTEAFF.

This clonotype was detected many times. CDR3 nucleotides: TGTGCCAGCAGTCCCCTCTCCCAGTTAGGGACCTACGAGCAGTACTTC. Protein sequence: CASSPLSQLGTYEQYF. The chain couples TRBV27 to TRBJ2-7; D is ambiguous. Trimming left V 5 bases short and J 2 bases short, with 19 bases between. Germline V gives CDR1 MNHEY, CDR2 SMNVEV (reference sequence). The CDR3 length is 16 residues.

This clonotype was detected ten times or more. This chain connects TRBV2 to TRBJ2-7; 9 nucleotides match TRBD1. From germline, CDR1 is SNHLY and CDR2 FYNNEI. J gave up 3 bases and V 10 bases, and 4 bases lay outside the gene matches. The CDR3 is made up of 12 amino acids. In DNA, the CDR3 is TGTGCCACGGCGACAGGGGGCTACGAGCAGTACTTC. This codes for CATATGGYEQYF. Combining the CDR3 with reference TRBV2 and TRBJ2-7 gives the whole variable domain EPEVTQTPSHQVTQMGQEVILRCVPISNHLYFYWYRQILGQKVEFLVSFYNNEISEKSEIFDDQFSVERPDGSNFTLKIRSTKLEDSAMYFCATATGGYEQYFGPGTRLTVT.

This clonotype was found many times. J is TRBJ1-5 and V is TRBV6-1; D is ambiguous. Germline lookup yields CDR1 MNHNS and CDR2 SASEGT. V was pared by 3 bases and J by 4 bases, with 16 bases between. The CDR3 is 16 amino acids. As DNA, the CDR3 is TGTGCCAGCAGTGATGGCTGGGCCTCGGGTAATCAGCCCCAGCATTTT. It codes for CASSDGWASGNQPQHF.

This clonotype was seen at least ten times. V and J are TRBV6-5 and TRBJ2-7, with 10 bases identical to TRBD2. This CDR3 has 16 residues. Germline CDR1 is MNHEY and CDR2 is SVGAGI. V shed 0 bases, J shed 5 bases, and the junction held 7 bases outside the gene matches. CDR3 region: CASSYSPLAGTDEQYF. In DNA form, the CDR3 reads TGTGCCAGCAGTTACTCTCCACTAGCGGGAACGGACGAGCAGTACTTC.

This clonotype was detected ten times or more. This chain joins TRBV12-3 or TRBV12-4 and TRBJ1-1; D gene ambiguous. The CDR3 has 17 amino acids. Trimming cost V 1 base and J 0 bases, with 15 bases left between them. This chain's CDR3 is CASSLGAQALLNTEAFF. CDR3 DNA: TGTGCCAGCAGTTTAGGGGCTCAGGCCCTGCTGAACACTGAAGCTTTCTTT.

This clonotype was detected only a few times. This rearrangement joins TRBV29-1 to TRBJ2-3, with TRBD1 identical over 7 bases. The CDR3 contains 15 residues. Losses at the gene ends were 7 bases for V and 1 base for J; bases not matched to a gene: 11. Germline loops: CDR1 SQVTM, CDR2 ANQGSEA. CDR3 loop: CSAAGTVTRTDTQYF. The CDR3 DNA follows: TGCAGCGCCGCCGGGACAGTTACCCGCACAGATACGCAGTATTTT.

This clonotype has more than one count but fewer than ten. The chain joins TRBV4-1 to TRBJ1-5; D perhaps matches TRBD1 (6 bases). V lost 1 base and J 3 bases, leaving 16 bases between the germline ends. The germline V gene encodes CDR1 MGHRA and CDR2 YSYEKL. The CDR3 sequence is 17 residues long. CDR3 sequence (DNA): TGCGCCAGCAGCCAAGGCGGTTCCGGGACACTCAATCAGCCCCAGCATTTT. Translated: CASSQGGSGTLNQPQHF.